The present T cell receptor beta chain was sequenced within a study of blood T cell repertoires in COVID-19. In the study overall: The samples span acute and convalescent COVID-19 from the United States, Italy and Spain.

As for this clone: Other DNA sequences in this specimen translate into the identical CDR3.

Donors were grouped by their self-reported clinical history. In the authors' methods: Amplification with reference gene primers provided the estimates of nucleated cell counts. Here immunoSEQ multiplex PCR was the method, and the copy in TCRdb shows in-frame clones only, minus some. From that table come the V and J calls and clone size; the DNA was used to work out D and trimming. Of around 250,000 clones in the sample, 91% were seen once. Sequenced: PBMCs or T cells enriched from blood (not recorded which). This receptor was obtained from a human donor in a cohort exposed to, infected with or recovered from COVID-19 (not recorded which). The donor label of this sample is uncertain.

CDR3 DNA: TGTGCCTGGAGTGTACCCGGAAAACTGTTTTTT. It codes for CAWSVPGKLFF. The V and J genes are TRBV30 and TRBJ1-4; D is uncertain. The V gene lost 0 bases and the J gene lost 10 bases, with 6 bases spanning the gap. The CDR3 extends over 11 amino acids. CDR1 is GTSNPN, CDR2 SVGIG, per germline (reference sequence).